These T cell receptor beta chains were read from a single sample in a study of multiple sclerosis patients with progressive multifocal leukoencephalopathy. TCRdb's table, derived via immunoSEQ multiplex PCR, lists solely in-frame clones and lacks some. Of more than 25,000 clones listed, more than 70% were seen once; the top ten hold approximately 1%. Sample: PBMCs. The receptors stem from a human donor with multiple sclerosis. The CDR3 runs from the conserved cysteine through the conserved F or W. The order of the fields is J gene, clone size, V gene, D gene, CDR3 DNA, CDR3 protein. The D gene is left open where the match is weak. A clone size is listed for some rows: how often the clone was seen (once, few, many), or a class if it is expanded.

TRBJ2-3 NA TRBV4-2 TRBD2 TGTGCCAGCAGCCAAGAGCTAGCGGGGGGAAGCACAGATACGCAGTATTTT CASSQELAGGSTDTQYF
TRBJ1-5 once TRBV6-1 TRBD1 TGTGCCAGCAGCCGTGGACAGGGTAGCAATCAGCCCCAGCATTTT CASSRGQGSNQPQHF
TRBJ1-2 NA TRBV6-5 NA TGTGCCAGCAGTTACCACCCCAGTGACACTAACTATGGCTACACCTTC CASSYHPSDTNYGYTF
TRBJ2-7 once TRBV2 TRBD1 TGTGCCAGCAGTGATGGGACAGGCTACGAGCAGTACTTC CASSDGTGYEQYF
TRBJ2-7 few TRBV18 NA TGTGCCAGCTCACAGACAGAGTTCTACGAGCAGTACTTC CASSQTEFYEQYF
TRBJ2-1 NA TRBV11-2 NA TGTGCCAGCAGCCTAACCCCCCGAGACGGGGGCAGGGAGCAGTTCTTC CASSLTPRDGGREQFF
TRBJ1-2 NA TRBV28 NA TGTGCCAGCAGCTGGGACATTCGGGTATATGGCTACACCTTC CASSWDIRVYGYTF
TRBJ2-7 NA TRBV11-2 NA TGTGCCAGCAGCTTTTTGGGGTACTCCTACGAGCAGTACTTC CASSFLGYSYEQYF
TRBJ1-5 once TRBV7-8 NA TGTGCCAGCAGCTCGAAGATTCTAAATCAGCCCCAGCATTTT CASSSKILNQPQHF
TRBJ1-4 few TRBV4-3 NA TGCGCCAGCAGCCAAGCGGCAGGGGATGAAAAACTGTTTTTT CASSQAAGDEKLFF
TRBJ2-5 NA TRBV9 TRBD2 TGTGCCAGCAGCGTAGGGACTAGCGATCCAGAGACCCAGTACTTC CASSVGTSDPETQYF
TRBJ1-1 NA TRBV6-1 TRBD1 TGTGCCAGCACCTCAACAGGGGTGAACACTGAAGCTTTCTTT CASTSTGVNTEAFF
TRBJ2-2 NA TRBV7-3 NA TGTGCCAGCAGTATTTCGGGTCCACAGGGCATCGGGGAGCTGTTTTTT CASSISGPQGIGELFF
TRBJ2-1 NA TRBV30 TRBD2 TGTGCCTGGCGGGGGGGGAAGATCGGCGGGGGCCACGGTGGGGACAATGAGCAGTTCTTC CAWRGGKIGGGHGGDNEQFF
TRBJ2-4 NA TRBV28 NA TGTGCCGCGGCGGGTTCGGGCCCCAAAAACATTCAGTACTTC CAAAGSGPKNIQYF
TRBJ2-3 once TRBV11-2 NA TGTGCCAGCAGCTTAGGGGGTGCAGATACGCAGTATTTT CASSLGGADTQYF
TRBJ2-1 NA TRBV27 TRBD2 TGTGCCAGCAGTTTTCTAGCGGGGGCCTACTACAATGAGCAGTTCTTC CASSFLAGAYYNEQFF
TRBJ1-2 NA TRBV4-3 NA TGCGCCAGCAGCCAAAAGGGGGGACCTAACTATGGCTACACCTTC CASSQKGGPNYGYTF
TRBJ2-7 NA TRBV29-1 NA TGCAGCGTGGCCAGATCCGGACCCTACGAGCAGTACTTC CSVARSGPYEQYF
TRBJ2-7 NA TRBV5-1 TRBD1 TGCGCCAGCAGCTCACCGGGACAGAACTACGAGCAGTACTTC CASSSPGQNYEQYF
TRBJ2-2 few TRBV5-1 NA TGCGCCAGCTTACAGGGCTCGAACACCGGGGAGCTGTTTTTT CASLQGSNTGELFF
TRBJ1-6 NA TRBV2 NA TGTGCCAGCTCCAAGGGAGGGAGCAGTAATTCACCCCTCCACTTT CASSKGGSSNSPLHF
TRBJ1-2 NA TRBV27 TRBD1 TGTGCCAGCAGGGGTCCGGGACAGGTACATGGCTACACCTTC CASRGPGQVHGYTF
TRBJ1-5 NA TRBV19 TRBD1 TGTGCCAGTAGTATCTCGGACAGGGGGAATCAGCCCCAGCATTTT CASSISDRGNQPQHF
TRBJ1-2 NA TRBV2 NA TGTGCCAGCAGTGGAGGGCTCGATGGCTACACCTTC CASSGGLDGYTF